Each of the 17 T cell receptor beta chains below was sequenced from the same sample in a study of cytomegalovirus exposure and HLA in healthy donors. This PCR relied on a set of 60 Vbeta primers and 13 Jbeta primers. Some clones are missing from TCRdb's copy, which holds only in-frame ones; the method was immunoSEQ multiplex PCR. This repertoire shows 60,000 to 90,000 clones, approximately 63% found once; its top ten account for around 10%. Material for sequencing was PBMCs. These receptors originate from a woman between 50 and 59 years old in good health and CMV-seropositive.

The V call is TRBV2, the J call TRBJ2-5; 9 nucleotides line up with TRBD1. The germline gives CDR1 SNHLY, CDR2 FYNNEI. The CDR3 contains 13 residues. V shed 5 bases, J shed 6 bases, and the junction held 4 bases outside the gene matches. This CDR3 reads CASSTDRGKTQYF. CDR3 in DNA: TGTGCCAGCAGTACAGACAGGGGGAAGACCCAGTACTTC.

This chain uses TRBV25-1 with TRBJ1-3; no reliable D call. The ends were cut back, 1 base at V and 4 bases at J, with 14 bases in the middle. The germline V gene encodes CDR1 MGHDK and CDR2 SYGVNS. CDR3 length: 16 amino acids. In DNA form, the CDR3 reads TGTGCCAGCAGTGAATCCGCGACAACTAGGGGAAACACCATATATTTT. Encoded protein: CASSESATTRGNTIYF.

The chain links TRBV30 to TRBJ2-1; maybe TRBD2 (6 bases). Trimming removed 5 bases at V and 9 bases at J, with 23 bases between. CDR1 GTSNPN and CDR2 SVGIG come from the germline V gene (reference sequence). There are 15 residues in the CDR3. DNA of the CDR3: TGTGCCTGGGGAATCGGAGGGGCCTTGGGGGGTGAGCAGTTCTTC. This sequence encodes CAWGIGGALGGEQFF.

Only one count was recorded for this clone. This chain links TRBV28 with TRBJ2-5; the D is unclear. The germline V and J ends were trimmed by 2 bases and 0 bases, with 4 bases remaining between them. CDR1 and CDR2 from the germline V gene are MDHEN and SYDVKM. The CDR3 spans 13 residues. The CDR3 region is CASSLHHQETQYF. CDR3 bases: TGTGCCAGCAGTTTACATCACCAAGAGACCCAGTACTTC.

This clone was seen a handful of times. The gene calls are TRBV6-1 and TRBJ2-3; possible D gene TRBD2, 6 bases. The CDR3 length is 15 residues. V gave up 1 base and J gave up 3 bases, with 11 bases separating them. CDR1 is MNHNS, CDR2 SASEGT, per germline. Here the CDR3 reads CASSEGGVITDTQYF. The DNA for the CDR3 is TGTGCCAGCAGTGAAGGGGGGGTAATAACAGATACGCAGTATTTT.

This clone was seen a handful of times. The chain is built from TRBV7-2 and TRBJ2-1, with 7 nucleotides matching TRBD2. V shed 3 bases, J shed 2 bases, and the junction held 7 bases outside the gene matches. The V gene's germline CDR1 is SGHTA and CDR2 FQGNSA. The CDR3 sequence is 16 residues long. The CDR3 sequence is CASSFWGEGTYNEQFF. The CDR3 DNA follows: TGTGCCAGCAGCTTTTGGGGGGAGGGGACCTACAATGAGCAGTTCTTC.

This clone was counted a few times. The V and J genes are TRBV2 and TRBJ2-2; 11 bases map to TRBD1. CDR3 length: 16 amino acids. The germline gives CDR1 SNHLY, CDR2 FYNNEI. V gave up 6 bases and J gave up 5 bases; unmatched junction bases: 8. CDR3 in amino acids: CASRPPGQGETGELFF. CDR3 nucleotide sequence: TGTGCCAGCAGGCCTCCGGGACAGGGGGAAACCGGGGAGCTGTTTTTT. The whole variable domain, remainder taken from reference TRBV2 and TRBJ2-2, is EPEVTQTPSHQVTQMGQEVILRCVPISNHLYFYWYRQILGQKVEFLVSFYNNEISEKSEIFDDQFSVERPDGSNFTLKIRSTKLEDSAMYFCASRPPGQGETGELFFGEGSRLTVL.

The V call is TRBV6-6, the J call TRBJ2-5; D may be TRBD1 (7 bases). Trimming cost V 2 bases and J 2 bases, with 12 bases left between them. Germline V gene data show CDR1 as MNHNY and CDR2 as SVGAGI (reference sequence). The CDR3 covers 15 residues. The CDR3, as DNA: TGTGCCAGCAGTTACCCCGCGGGACAGCAAGAGACCCAGTACTTC. Amino acids: CASSYPAGQQETQYF.

The chain combines TRBV27 with TRBJ2-3, with 11 bases fitting TRBD2. V was pared by 5 bases and J by 6 bases, with 10 bases of the junction left unmatched. The CDR3 has 16 residues. CDR1 is MNHEY and CDR2 is SMNVEV in the germline V gene (reference sequence). DNA of the CDR3: TGTGCCAGCAGTGCCGGACTAGCGGGTGGGGAGGATACGCAGTATTTT. Its translation is CASSAGLAGGEDTQYF.

This clone turned up a few times. This chain uses TRBV7-6 with TRBJ2-3; TRBD2 agrees at 7 bases. CDR1 and CDR2 (germline): SGHVS, FNYEAQ. The CDR3 length is 17 residues. V gave up 9 bases and J gave up 0 bases; unmatched junction bases: 15. DNA for the CDR3: TGTGCCAGTAGGCCCTTCAGCGGGACCCTCAGCACAGATACGCAGTATTTT. This codes for CASRPFSGTLSTDTQYF. The whole variable domain, filled in from reference TRBV7-6 and TRBJ2-3, reads GAGVSQSPRYKVTKRGQDVALRCDPISGHVSLYWYRQALGQGPEFLTYFNYEAQQDKSGLPNDRFSAERPEGSISTLTIQRTEQRDSAMYRCASRPFSGTLSTDTQYFGPGTRLTVL.

The chain employs TRBV5-1 and TRBJ2-3, with D maybe TRBD1 (6 bases). CDR1 is SGHRS and CDR2 is YFSETQ in the germline V gene. This CDR3 spans 13 amino acids. V was cut by 4 bases and J by 6 bases, with 12 bases left in between. The CDR3 here is CASSQQGLDTQYF. CDR3 sequence (DNA): TGCGCCAGCAGCCAGCAGGGGCTCGATACGCAGTATTTT.

The chain joins TRBV27 to TRBJ1-5; unclear D gene. CDR1 and CDR2 from the germline V gene are MNHEY and SMNVEV (reference sequence). This CDR3 is 14 amino acids long. V lost 1 base and J lost 4, with 8 bases in between. The CDR3, as DNA: TGTGCCAGCAGTTTATACGACAAAAATCAGCCCCAGCATTTT. This codes for CASSLYDKNQPQHF.

CDR3 sequence (DNA): TGTGCCAGCAGTCCAGGACAGACGGCCTATGGCTACACCTTC. Protein product: CASSPGQTAYGYTF. This chain uses TRBV27 with TRBJ1-2; TRBD1 is a possible D gene (6 bases). This CDR3 has 14 residues. From germline, CDR1 is MNHEY and CDR2 SMNVEV (reference sequence). Trimming left V 5 bases short and J 4 bases short, with 14 bases between.

The genes are TRBV5-4 and TRBJ2-1; TRBD2 matches 10 bases. Germline CDR1 reads SGHNT; CDR2 reads YYREEE (reference sequence). Germline trimming cut 4 bases from V and 8 bases from J; bases unmatched to any gene: 9. This CDR3 has 15 residues. CDR3 residues: CASSLQRGGHYEQFF. The CDR3 DNA follows: TGTGCCAGCAGCCTTCAGCGGGGGGGCCACTATGAGCAGTTCTTC.

The chain joins TRBV7-2 to TRBJ2-1, with 7 bases matching TRBD2. Trimming cost V 4 bases and J 5 bases; bases outside gene matches: 8. Germline V gene sequence: CDR1 SGHTA, CDR2 FQGNSA. This CDR3 region has 15 residues. CDR3 nucleotides: TGTGCCAGCAGCTCCCGGGACTACACAAACAATGAGCAGTTCTTC. Translating gives CASSSRDYTNNEQFF.

The chain joins TRBV4-1 to TRBJ2-1; TRBD2 agrees at 8 bases. V was pared by 2 bases and J by 5 bases, with 8 bases of the junction left unmatched. This CDR3 is built from 16 residues. Germline lookup yields CDR1 MGHRA and CDR2 YSYEKL. The DNA for the CDR3 is TGCGCCAGCAGCCAATGGCGGGGGGTCGTTCACAATGAGCAGTTCTTC. This gives the protein CASSQWRGVVHNEQFF.

This clone was counted ten times or more. The chain has TRBV5-6 and TRBJ1-6; 9 bases map to TRBD1. V dropped 0 bases and J dropped 9; count of bases not matched to a gene: 13. In germline, CDR1 is SGHDT, CDR2 YYEEEE. The CDR3 is 18 residues long. CDR3 DNA: TGTGCCAGCAGCTTGGCCGGAGGGACAGGGCTGTTTGGTTCACCCCTCCACTTT. Encoded protein: CASSLAGGTGLFGSPLHF.